Below, 13 T cell receptor beta chains from the same sample are listed, as sequenced in a study of T cells in Graves' hyperthyroidism and ophthalmopathy. RNA transcripts provided the source from which TCR beta CDR3 regions were amplified. In the first-round RT-PCR of the TCR CDR3, the HTBI primer set was used. TCRdb analysed the multiplex PCR reads with MiXCR anew, one entry per CDR3 protein. The profile shows about 480,000 distinct CDR3 sequences, approximately 14% of them singletons. The sequenced sample was blood. The receptors were gathered from a woman between 18 and 29 years old with Graves' hyperthyroidism.

This clonotype came up many times. The chain uses TRBV6-1 and TRBJ1-6; TRBD1 might be the D (5 bases). V was cut by 8 bases and J by 10 bases, with 12 bases left in between. Per the germline V gene, CDR1 is MNHNS and CDR2 is SASEGT. CDR3 size: 12 residues. The CDR3 is CASWGRVSPLHF. Written as DNA, the CDR3 is TGTGCCAGCTGGGGGAGGGTATCACCCCTCCACTTT.

With regard to this clonotype: This could be a read error, since a much larger clone is one nucleotide away. The rearrangement joins TRBV25-1 to TRBJ1-2, with a possible D match to TRBD1 (6 bases). The CDR3 sequence is 14 residues long. Per the germline V gene, CDR1 is MGHDK and CDR2 is SYGVNS. The CDR3 DNA reads as TGTGACAGCAGTTTAAGGGGGGGAATCTATGGCTACACCTTC. It is translated as CDSSLRGGIYGYTF.

This clonotype was counted at least ten times. The chain employs TRBV6-2 or TRBV6-3 and TRBJ2-6; possibly TRBD1 for D (6 bases). Germline V CDR1 and CDR2: MNHEY, SVGEGT. This CDR3 is 16 amino acids long. V dropped 4 bases and J dropped 1 base, with 11 bases sitting between them. This CDR3 is CASSFFRGSGANVLTF. The CDR3 bases are TGTGCCAGCAGTTTCTTCAGGGGATCTGGGGCCAACGTCCTGACTTTC.

The chain combines TRBV30 with TRBJ1-3, with unresolved D. The V and J ends lost 8 bases and 0 bases respectively, with 11 bases between them. Germline-derived CDR1 and CDR2 are GTSNPN and SVGIG (reference sequence). This CDR3 comprises 13 residues. The CDR3 nucleotides are TGTGCCGGAACTCAAGCCTCTGGAAACACCATATATTTT. Translation: CAGTQASGNTIYF.

V is TRBV19 and J is TRBJ2-1; 11 bases map to TRBD2. V dropped 6 bases and J dropped 10; count of bases not matched to a gene: 14. Germline CDR1 reads LNHDA; CDR2 reads SQIVND (reference sequence). The CDR3 is made up of 16 amino acids. The DNA of the CDR3 is TGTGCCAGTAGGCCGGGGACTAGCGGAGGAAGCCACGAGCAGTTCTTC. Residues: CASRPGTSGGSHEQFF. Full variable domain (rest looked up from reference TRBV19 and TRBJ2-1): DGGITQSPKYLFRKEGQNVTLSCEQNLNHDAMYWYRQDPGQGLRLIYYSQIVNDFQKGDIAEGYSVSREKKESFPLTVTSAQKNPTAFYLCASRPGTSGGSHEQFFGPGTRLTVL.

This clonotype was detected a few times. The CDR3: CATSRDSRRLYEQYF. The CDR3 DNA follows: TGTGCCACCAGCAGAGATTCCAGGAGGCTCTACGAGCAGTACTTC. The rearrangement uses TRBV15 and TRBJ2-7; D perhaps matches TRBD2 (5 bases). The CDR3 has 15 residues. The V and J ends lost 0 bases and 3 bases respectively, with 12 bases between them. Looked up from germline, CDR1 is LNHNV and CDR2 is YYDKDF (reference sequence).

In its sample, this clonotype was seen many times. The chain joins TRBV12-3 or TRBV12-4 to TRBJ2-2, with a tentative D call TRBD1 (5 bases). The germline V and J ends were trimmed by 7 bases and 3 bases, with 15 bases remaining between them. This CDR3 region has 15 residues. Here the CDR3 reads CASNSGAGYTGELFF. The CDR3 region has the DNA TGTGCCAGCAATTCAGGTGCAGGGTACACCGGGGAGCTGTTTTTT.

Only a few counts were recorded for this clonotype. This rearrangement joins TRBV7-9 to TRBJ2-7, with 12 bases matching TRBD2. CDR3 size: 15 residues. Germline V gene sequence: CDR1 SEHNR, CDR2 FQNEAQ (reference sequence). V lost 4 bases to trimming and J lost 4 bases; unmatched junction nucleotides: 5. Written as DNA, the CDR3 is TGTGCCAGCAGCTCCCCTAGCGGGAGGGTGTACGAGCAGTACTTC. The encoded protein is CASSSPSGRVYEQYF.

This clonotype turned up a few times. The chain recombines TRBV5-6 with TRBJ2-7; perhaps D is TRBD1 or TRBD2 (5 bases each). Trimming pared 3 bases from V and 3 bases from J, leaving 13 bases between. This CDR3 comprises 14 residues. Germline assignment: CDR1 SGHDT and CDR2 YYEEEE. CDR3 region: CASSSRDPNYEQYV. Here the CDR3 DNA reads TGTGCCAGCAGCTCCCGGGACCCAAACTACGAGCAGTACGTC.

This clonotype was detected ten times or more. The rearrangement joins TRBV19 to TRBJ1-5; TRBD1 is a possible D gene (5 bases). CDR3 size: 12 residues. V was pared by 9 bases and J by 5 bases, with 11 bases between. CDR1 is LNHDA and CDR2 is SQIVND in the germline V gene (reference sequence). The CDR3: CASSGSYQPQHF. CDR3 sequence (DNA): TGTGCCAGCTCAGGGTCCTATCAGCCCCAGCATTTT.

The J gene is TRBJ2-1, the V gene TRBV14, with 8 bases that match TRBD1. This CDR3 spans 15 amino acids. The germline V gene has CDR1 SGHDN and CDR2 FVKESK. V lost 1 base, J lost 4 bases, and 3 bases stayed unmatched. The CDR3 region is CASSQGQGYYNEQFF. CDR3 nucleotides: TGTGCCAGCAGCCAAGGACAGGGGTATTACAATGAGCAGTTCTTC.

This clonotype was counted a few times. This sequence joins TRBV29-1 and TRBJ1-1; TRBD1 aligns across 9 bases. This CDR3 has 13 residues. Germline V gene data show CDR1 as SQVTM and CDR2 as ANQGSEA. V shed 6 bases and J 4 bases; nucleotides not matched to a gene: 6. For the CDR3, the DNA is TGCAGCGTCGTAGACAGGGGGAGCACTGAAGCTTTCTTT. Its protein product is CSVVDRGSTEAFF.

The chain joins TRBV4-1 to TRBJ1-1, with a weak D call TRBD1 (6 bases). Germline CDR1 reads MGHRA; CDR2 reads YSYEKL. Trimming stripped 5 bases from V and 5 bases from J, with 15 bases between. The CDR3 has 14 amino acids. The CDR3 region is CASSSSGERTEAFF. The DNA of the CDR3 is TGCGCCAGCAGCTCGTCAGGGGAACGAACTGAAGCTTTCTTT.